This TCR beta chain stems from a study of T cells in Graves' hyperthyroidism and ophthalmopathy. Study information: At initial diagnosis, before any treatment had begun, peripheral blood was obtained. Study observations and caveats: Progression to ophthalmopathy was predicted a median of approximately seven months early. Among clonotypes expanded in thyroid above 0.001, most were also found in blood.

This clonotype was recorded at least ten times. Its target is unknown. TCR beta CDR3 region amplification was performed from RNA transcripts. First-round RT-PCR targeting the TCR CDR3 was performed with the HTBI primer set. TCRdb ran MiXCR on the multiplex PCR reads and lists one entry per CDR3 protein. The sample holds about 280,000 distinct CDR3 sequences, around 25% seen once. Germline lookup yields CDR1 SEHNR and CDR2 FQNEAQ (reference sequence). Trimming cost V 2 bases and J 0 bases, with 8 bases left between them. This CDR3 has 15 residues. The chain employs TRBV7-9 and TRBJ2-4; the D gene could be TRBD1 or TRBD2 (5 bases each). This sequence was found in a man in his forties with Graves' hyperthyroidism that later progressed to Graves' ophthalmopathy. The sequenced material came from blood. CDR3 in amino acids: CASSLSGLAKNIQYF. For the CDR3, the DNA is TGTGCCAGCAGCTTATCGGGGCTAGCCAAAAACATTCAGTACTTC.